This T cell receptor (beta chain) was found in a study of shared clonotypes between healthy human individuals. Study-level findings and limits: The naive CD4 repertoires of several donors were compared, and about 5% of clonotypes were shared.

The V gene lost 3 bases and the J gene lost 8 bases, with 14 bases spanning the gap. Germline V lookup: CDR1 WNHNN, CDR2 SYGVQD (reference sequence). There are 14 residues in the CDR3. The assay was immunoSEQ multiplex PCR, and TCRdb's table has in-frame clones only and misses some. The table has 2 million to 3 million clones, roughly nine tenths seen once. The donor cohort consisted entirely of Caucasian adults residing in Nashville, Tennessee. To note about this clone: As yet, its antigen is unknown.

Sequencing input: naive CD4+ T cells sorted from blood. Subset specified: CD45RA+ positively selected. The origin of this receptor is a young man in good health. The chain uses TRBV10-1 and TRBJ2-1; D might be TRBD1 or TRBD2, each matching 5 bases. CDR3 amino acids: CASSEFQLGDEQFF. CDR3 coding DNA: TGCGCCAGCAGTGAATTCCAGTTGGGGGATGAGCAGTTCTTC.